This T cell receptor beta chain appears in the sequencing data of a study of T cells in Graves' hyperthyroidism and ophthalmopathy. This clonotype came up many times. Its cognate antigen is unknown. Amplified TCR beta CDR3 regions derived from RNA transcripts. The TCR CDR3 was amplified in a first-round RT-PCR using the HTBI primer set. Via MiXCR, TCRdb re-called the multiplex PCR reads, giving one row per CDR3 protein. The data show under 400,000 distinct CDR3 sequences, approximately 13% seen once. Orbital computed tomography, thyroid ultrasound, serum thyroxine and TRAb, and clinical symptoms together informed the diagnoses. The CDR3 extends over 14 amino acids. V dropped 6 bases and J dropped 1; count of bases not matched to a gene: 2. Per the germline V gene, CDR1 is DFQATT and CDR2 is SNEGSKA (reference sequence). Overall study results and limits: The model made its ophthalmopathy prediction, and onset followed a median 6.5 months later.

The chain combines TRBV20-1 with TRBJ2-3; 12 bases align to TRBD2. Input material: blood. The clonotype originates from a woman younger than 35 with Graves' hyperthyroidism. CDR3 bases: TGCAGTGCGAGACTAGCGGGGGGCACAGATACGCAGTATTTT. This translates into CSARLAGGTDTQYF.